A single sample is the source of the 26 T cell receptor beta chains below, sequenced in a study of PD-1 blockade in classical Hodgkin lymphoma (TCRdb year 2020). Receptor libraries were prepared by the immunoSEQ multiplex PCR assay. TCRdb provides this immuneACCESS table in a form limited to in-frame rearrangements. Some clones are lacking; in checked studies, under half of them reflect an unresolved V gene, and why the rest are absent is not known. In this sample the table shows some 31,000 clones, roughly two thirds of which occur a single time. 13% to 15% of the sample goes to the ten largest clones. Reading the label with the study, this specimen's time point is: cycle 2 day 1 (C2D1) of nivolumab. Every trial patient had relapsed after autologous stem cell transplantation, and cohorts A, B and C differed in prior brentuximab vedotin exposure. The sequencing here drew on peripheral blood mononuclear cells (PBMCs), taken before the second cycle of nivolumab. These TCRs come from a human donor with classical Hodgkin lymphoma.

There are a few counts of this clone. J is TRBJ2-5 and V is TRBV7-9, with D perhaps given as TRBD1 or TRBD2 (7 bases each). Per germline, CDR1 SEHNR and CDR2 FQNEAQ (reference sequence). The CDR3 covers 16 residues. The V gene lost 3 bases and the J gene lost 5 bases, with 19 bases spanning the gap. For the CDR3, the DNA is TGTGCCAGCAGCTTGGGACAGCTGGGGAGGGGGGAGACCCAGTACTTC. It is translated as CASSLGQLGRGETQYF.

This clone was seen a handful of times. The rearrangement uses TRBV20-1 and TRBJ2-7; maybe TRBD2 (6 bases). The CDR3 is made up of 11 amino acids. Trimming shortened V by 5 bases and J by 12 bases, and 17 bases separated the two germline ends. CDR1 is DFQATT and CDR2 is SNEGSKA in the germline V gene (reference sequence). CDR3 DNA sequence: TGCAGTGCTCCCCGATACCAGGGAGGGTACTTC. This translates into CSAPRYQGGYF.

This clone was seen more than once but under ten times. The chain is built from TRBV7-8 and TRBJ2-3, with D perhaps matching TRBD2 (6 bases). V gave up 1 base and J gave up 2 bases, with 10 bases separating them. Germline V CDR1 and CDR2: SGHVS, FQNEAQ. The CDR3 is made up of 15 amino acids. CDR3 region: CASSLDLGLTDTQYF. The CDR3 nucleotides read TGTGCCAGCAGCTTAGATCTGGGACTCACAGATACGCAGTATTTT.

DNA for the CDR3: TGTGCCAGCAGCTTAACGAGCAATGTGGAGCAGTTCTTC. Translating gives CASSLTSNVEQFF. The chain combines TRBV7-2 with TRBJ2-1; D call uncertain. This CDR3 is built from 13 residues. V gave up 2 bases and J gave up 10 bases, with 12 bases separating them. Germline V gene data show CDR1 as SGHTA and CDR2 as FQGNSA.

This clone was found once. The V and J genes are TRBV19 and TRBJ2-4; no clear D. CDR1 is LNHDA and CDR2 is SQIVND in the germline V gene (reference sequence). V was pared by 1 base and J by 6 bases, with 16 bases between. The CDR3 is made up of 16 amino acids. Here the CDR3 reads CASSIVPGPDINIQYF. The CDR3 DNA is TGTGCCAGTAGTATAGTACCGGGTCCCGACATAAACATTCAGTACTTC. Full variable domain (remainder filled in from reference TRBV19 and TRBJ2-4): DGGITQSPKYLFRKEGQNVTLSCEQNLNHDAMYWYRQDPGQGLRLIYYSQIVNDFQKGDIAEGYSVSREKKESFPLTVTSAQKNPTAFYLCASSIVPGPDINIQYFGAGTRLSVL.

This clone was seen only a few times. This sequence joins TRBV25-1 and TRBJ1-6; 8 bases align to TRBD1. Looked up from germline, CDR1 is MGHDK and CDR2 is SYGVNS. Unmatched junction bases numbered 7, after V lost 4 bases and J lost 8 bases. This CDR3 contains 15 residues. The CDR3 reads CASSGQPGQDSPLHF. In DNA form, the CDR3 reads TGTGCCAGCAGTGGACAACCGGGACAGGATTCACCCCTCCACTTT.

This clone is categorized as medium-sized (0.01 to 0.1%). Other DNA sequences of this sample code for an identical CDR3. The genes are TRBV5-1 and TRBJ2-5; D gene ambiguous. CDR3 length equals 11 residues. Trimming cost V 3 bases and J 5 bases, with 5 bases left between them. From germline, CDR1 is SGHRS and CDR2 YFSETQ. In DNA, the CDR3 is TGCGCCAGCAGCTACGGGGAGACCCAGTACTTC. Amino acid sequence: CASSYGETQYF.

The rearrangement uses TRBV6-5 and TRBJ1-3; 7 bases line up with TRBD1. Per germline, CDR1 MNHEY and CDR2 SVGAGI. The V gene end was trimmed by 5 bases and the J gene end by 6 bases; junction bases not matched to a gene: 7. This CDR3 comprises 14 residues. CDR3 DNA sequence: TGTGCCAGCAGTACGACAGGGTTTGAAAACACCATATATTTT. This codes for CASSTTGFENTIYF.

V gene TRBV19 combines with J gene TRBJ1-1, with 9 nucleotides matching TRBD1. V trimming: 4 bases; J trimming: 6 bases; junction bases outside the gene matches: 9. Germline CDR1 LNHDA, CDR2 SQIVND (reference sequence). The CDR3 runs to 15 residues. Written as DNA, the CDR3 is TGTGCCAGTAGTAGGGACAGGGCTCTTGCTGCTGAAGCTTTCTTT. It yields the protein CASSRDRALAAEAFF.

V is TRBV6-6 and J is TRBJ1-2; the D gene is possibly TRBD1 (5 bases). The germline V gene has CDR1 MNHNY and CDR2 SVGAGI (reference sequence). This CDR3 region has 14 residues. Trimming took 2 bases from V and 4 from J, leaving 11 bases between them. For the CDR3, the DNA is TGTGCCAGCAGTTACGACAGCCTGTTCTATGGCTACACCTTC. Translated, it gives CASSYDSLFYGYTF.

CDR3 in amino acids: CASSRYLQEQYF. The CDR3 DNA follows: TGTGCCAGCAGCCGCTACCTTCAAGAGCAGTACTTC. The rearrangement joins TRBV7-2 to TRBJ2-7; D gene unclear. Germline-derived CDR1 and CDR2 are SGHTA and FQGNSA. CDR3 size: 12 residues. Trimming pared 5 bases from V and 7 bases from J, leaving 12 bases between.

The chain uses TRBV6-5 and TRBJ1-1; unclear D gene. V was clipped by 0 bases and J by 4 bases, with 9 bases between them. CDR3 size: 14 residues. The germline V gene encodes CDR1 MNHEY and CDR2 SVGAGI. The CDR3 nucleotides read TGTGCCAGCAGTTACTCGACGGGGTCCACTGAAGCTTTCTTT. Residues: CASSYSTGSTEAFF.

The rearrangement uses TRBV5-1 and TRBJ1-2; 7 bases match TRBD1. With 4 bases clipped from V and 6 bases from J, the junction kept 9 bases outside the gene matches. From germline, CDR1 is SGHRS and CDR2 YFSETQ. CDR3 size: 14 residues. The CDR3 loop reads CASSPYTGDDGYTF. The CDR3 nucleotides are TGCGCCAGCAGCCCTTACACAGGGGATGATGGCTACACCTTC.

Notes on this clone: Germline is not matched at one junction end, which may reflect a read error. The V gene is TRBV2, the J gene TRBJ1-2; D possibly corresponds to TRBD1 (5 bases). The CDR3 length is 15 residues. Germline CDR1 SNHLY, CDR2 FYNNEI. In DNA, the CDR3 is TGTGCCAGCAGGGGGGATAGTGTGGATAGAAACGGCTGCACCTTC. As protein: CASRGDSVDRNGCTF.

The chain is built from TRBV28 and TRBJ1-1; D may be TRBD1 (6 bases). V was pared by 6 bases and J by 0 bases, with 11 bases between. The CDR3 consists of 14 residues. CDR1 is MDHEN and CDR2 is SYDVKM in the germline V gene. The CDR3 nucleotides read TGTGCCAGCAGGCAGGGGCCGGTGAACACTGAAGCTTTCTTT. Amino acid sequence: CASRQGPVNTEAFF.

The rearrangement joins TRBV5-1 to TRBJ2-2; D is unclear. Trimming took off 9 bases at V and 2 bases at J, with 17 bases between the two ends. This CDR3 region has 15 residues. Germline loops: CDR1 SGHRS, CDR2 YFSETQ. For the CDR3, the DNA is TGCGCCACCTCGTTGGGTTTTGGAAACACCGGGGAGCTGTTTTTT. As protein: CATSLGFGNTGELFF.

The chain combines TRBV28 with TRBJ1-2; D is perhaps TRBD1 (6 bases). This CDR3 region has 14 residues. CDR1 and CDR2 from the germline V gene are MDHEN and SYDVKM. Between the trimmed V and J ends, which lost 6 bases and 2 bases, there was a span of 13 bases. CDR3 residues: CASSQTGSNYGYTF. In DNA, the CDR3 is TGTGCCAGCAGCCAAACAGGGTCCAACTATGGCTACACCTTC.

This clone was picked up a small number of times. The CDR3 loop is CSAQSQGNTGELFF. DNA of the CDR3: TGCAGCGCCCAGTCCCAGGGGAACACCGGGGAGCTGTTTTTT. The chain has TRBV29-1 and TRBJ2-2; D is possibly TRBD1 (5 bases). CDR1 and CDR2 (germline): SQVTM, ANQGSEA. The CDR3 contains 14 residues. With 7 bases removed from V and 1 base from J, the gap between germline ends came to 13 bases.

This chain uses TRBV5-1 with TRBJ2-6; no clear D. The germline V gene encodes CDR1 SGHRS and CDR2 YFSETQ. V was trimmed by 0 bases and J by 2 bases, leaving 6 bases between them. The length of the CDR3 is 15 residues. The chain's CDR3 is CASSLVAAGANVLTF. As DNA, the CDR3 is TGCGCCAGCAGCTTGGTGGCGGCTGGGGCCAACGTCCTGACTTTC.

A single count supports this clone. The chain has TRBV2 and TRBJ2-5; 7 bases align to TRBD1. J lost 4 bases, V lost 5 bases, and 7 bases had no gene match. Germline CDR1 reads SNHLY; CDR2 reads FYNNEI. The CDR3 length is 14 residues. This CDR3 reads CASSYTEGAETQYF. DNA for the CDR3: TGTGCCAGCAGTTATACAGAGGGGGCAGAGACCCAGTACTTC.

This clone is deemed medium-sized. The chain joins TRBV4-3 to TRBJ1-2, with 7 bases lining up with TRBD1. V lost 1 base, J lost 5 bases, and 4 bases stayed unmatched. The CDR3 loop spans 14 amino acids. From germline, CDR1 is LGHNA and CDR2 YSLEER. The DNA for the CDR3 is TGCGCCAGCAGCCAAGGACAGGGAGTTTATGGCTACACCTTC. Translating it yields CASSQGQGVYGYTF.

The CDR3 coding sequence is TGCGCCAGCAGCTTGGGGTTCGGGGGCGCGGGTCAAGTCACAGATACGCAGTATTTT. It specifies CASSLGFGGAGQVTDTQYF. The V and J genes are TRBV5-1 and TRBJ2-3; TRBD1 or TRBD2 may be the D gene (6 bases each). Germline loops: CDR1 SGHRS, CDR2 YFSETQ. Deletions cut 0 bases from V and 2 bases from J, with 22 bases between. The CDR3 contains 19 residues.

The genes are TRBV2 and TRBJ2-1; 7 nucleotides align to TRBD1. With 7 bases clipped from V and 4 bases from J, the junction kept 7 bases outside the gene matches. CDR3 length: 14 amino acids. Germline CDR1 and CDR2: SNHLY and FYNNEI. CDR3 amino acids: CASKQDRQYNEQFF. Here the CDR3 DNA reads TGTGCCAGCAAGCAGGACAGGCAATACAATGAGCAGTTCTTC.

This chain joins TRBV11-2 and TRBJ2-7; a weak D match, TRBD1 (6 bases). From germline, CDR1 is SGHAT and CDR2 FQNNGV. V lost 1 base to trimming and J lost 7 bases, with 14 bases between them. This CDR3 is built from 14 residues. The CDR3 loop reads CASSLVGAGEEQYV. The CDR3 DNA follows: TGTGCCAGCAGCTTAGTGGGGGCGGGTGAGGAGCAGTACGTC.

V and J are TRBV25-1 and TRBJ2-4, with D perhaps being TRBD1 or TRBD2 (5 bases each). Between the trimmed V and J ends, which lost 4 bases and 3 bases, there was a span of 13 bases. This CDR3 is built from 15 residues. Germline V gene lookup returns CDR1 MGHDK and CDR2 SYGVNS. CDR3 amino acids: CASSGQWDGKNIQYF. The CDR3 coding sequence is TGTGCCAGCAGTGGACAGTGGGACGGCAAAAACATTCAGTACTTC.

This clone was found a few times. The rearrangement uses TRBV7-2 and TRBJ1-5; D perhaps matches TRBD1 (5 bases). The CDR3 extends over 16 amino acids. Trimming left V 5 bases short and J 1 base short, with 15 bases between. Germline-derived CDR1 and CDR2 are SGHTA and FQGNSA. CDR3 amino acids: CASSAERGGSNQPQHF. For the CDR3, the DNA is TGTGCCAGCAGCGCCGAACGGGGGGGGAGCAATCAGCCCCAGCATTTT. The variable domain in full, completed from reference TRBV7-2 and TRBJ1-5, reads GAGVSQSPSNKVTEKGKDVELRCDPISGHTALYWYRQSLGQGLEFLIYFQGNSAPDKSGLPSDRFSAERTGGSVSTLTIQRTQQEDSAVYLCASSAERGGSNQPQHFGDGTRLSIL.